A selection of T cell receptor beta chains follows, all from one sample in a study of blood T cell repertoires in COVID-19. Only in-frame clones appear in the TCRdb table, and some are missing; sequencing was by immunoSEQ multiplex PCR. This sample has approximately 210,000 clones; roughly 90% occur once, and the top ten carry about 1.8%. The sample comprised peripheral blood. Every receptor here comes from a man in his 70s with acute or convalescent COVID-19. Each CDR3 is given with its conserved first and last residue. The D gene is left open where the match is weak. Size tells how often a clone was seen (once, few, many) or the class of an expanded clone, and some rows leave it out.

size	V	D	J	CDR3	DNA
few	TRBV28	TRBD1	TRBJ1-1	CASSSTGGMNTEAFF	TGTGCCAGCAGTTCGACAGGGGGAATGAACACTGAAGCTTTCTTT
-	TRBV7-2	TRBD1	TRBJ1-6	CASSLAGGSHSPLHF	TGTGCCAGCAGCTTGGCAGGGGGCTCCCATTCACCCCTCCACTTT
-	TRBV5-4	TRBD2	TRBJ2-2	CASSLTGRTGELFF	TGTGCCAGCAGCTTAACCGGGAGGACCGGGGAGCTGTTTTTT
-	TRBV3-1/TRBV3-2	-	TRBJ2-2	CASSLGGNTGELFF	TGTGCCAGCAGCCTAGGGGGGAACACCGGGGAGCTGTTTTTT
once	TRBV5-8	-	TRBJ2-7	CASSRDSTYEQYF	TGTGCCAGCAGTCGGGACTCCACCTACGAGCAGTACTTC
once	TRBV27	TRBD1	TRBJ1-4	CASRRSPGQGLEKLFF	TGTGCCAGCAGACGTTCGCCGGGACAGGGACTTGAAAAACTGTTTTTT
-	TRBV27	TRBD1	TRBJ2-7	CASSLWDRVHEQYF	TGTGCCAGCAGTTTATGGGACAGGGTCCACGAGCAGTACTTC
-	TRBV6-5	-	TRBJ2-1	CASTGGHGSYNEQFF	TGTGCCAGTACGGGGGGACACGGTTCCTACAATGAGCAGTTCTTC
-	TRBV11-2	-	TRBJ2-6	CASSLTGTSGANVLTF	TGTGCCAGCAGCCTTACAGGTACCTCTGGGGCCAACGTCCTGACTTTC
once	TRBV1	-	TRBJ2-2	CTSSQDSRELFF	TGCACCAGCAGCCAAGACTCTCGGGAGCTGTTTTTT
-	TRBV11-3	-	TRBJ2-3	CASSLGHSTDTQYF	TGTGCCAGCAGCTTAGGACACAGCACAGATACGCAGTATTTT